This T cell receptor (beta chain) was profiled in a study of regulatory T cells in long-lasting Graves disease. Building of the TCR beta libraries involved iRepertoire HTBI primers and Arm-PCR of CDR3 regions. TCRdb redid the calling of the multiplex PCR reads with MiXCR, one entry per CDR3 protein. The sample holds roughly 610,000 distinct CDR3 sequences, less than 20% seen once. This sample's time point: newly diagnosed GD, antithyroid drugs for less than 3 months. From RNA extracted from PBMCs, the TCR library was made. The V end was cut by 2 bases, the J end by 4 bases, with 5 bases between. Germline-derived CDR1 and CDR2 are KGHSH and LQKENI. The CDR3 consists of 12 residues. The same data also contributed to another study, on T cells in Graves' hyperthyroidism and ophthalmopathy.

This chain connects TRBV18 to TRBJ2-5; no clear D gene. This TCR came from a woman aged 25-40 years with Graves disease. Specimen: peripheral blood mononuclear cells (PBMCs), collected at new diagnosis, from a patient treated with antithyroid drugs. CDR3 nucleotides: TGTGCCAGCTCACCATCGGCAGAGACCCAGTACTTC. Translated, it gives CASSPSAETQYF.